This T cell receptor (beta chain) was profiled in a study of shared clonotypes between healthy human individuals. Libraries were prepared by immunoSEQ multiplex PCR; TCRdb keeps only in-frame clonotypes and omits some of them. This sample has approximately 1.4 million clones; under 99% occur once, and the top ten carry roughly 0.45%. The length of the CDR3 is 17 residues. With V trimmed by 4 bases and J by 7 bases, 15 bases remained unmatched. The germline CDR1 and CDR2 sequences are SGDLS and YYNGEE. Material for sequencing was naive CD4+ T cells sorted from blood. The subset is: CD45RA+ positively selected. V is TRBV9 and J is TRBJ2-7; 12 positions match TRBD2. This clonotype originated in a man in his thirties or forties in good health. In DNA, the CDR3 is TGTGCCAGCAGCCTGGGGGCCGGACTAGCGGGATCAGAAGAGCAGTACTTC. Translating gives CASSLGAGLAGSEEQYF.